The T cell receptor (beta chain) described here comes from a study of blood T cell repertoires in COVID-19. TCRdb keeps only in-frame clones here, not all; method: immunoSEQ multiplex PCR. The sample lists about 320,000 clones, around 90% occurring once. The CDR3 consists of 12 residues. Germline V gene sequence: CDR1 SGHTA, CDR2 FQGTGA. Trimming removed 5 bases at V and 5 bases at J, with 9 bases between. The V gene is TRBV7-3, the J gene TRBJ1-1, with unresolved D. Sequencing was done on a sample of PBMCs or T cells enriched from blood (not recorded which). This TCR came from a man in his 60s who had recovered from COVID-19. The CDR3 coding sequence is TGTGCCAGCAGCCGGGCGGGGACTGAAGCTTTCTTT. As protein: CASSRAGTEAFF.